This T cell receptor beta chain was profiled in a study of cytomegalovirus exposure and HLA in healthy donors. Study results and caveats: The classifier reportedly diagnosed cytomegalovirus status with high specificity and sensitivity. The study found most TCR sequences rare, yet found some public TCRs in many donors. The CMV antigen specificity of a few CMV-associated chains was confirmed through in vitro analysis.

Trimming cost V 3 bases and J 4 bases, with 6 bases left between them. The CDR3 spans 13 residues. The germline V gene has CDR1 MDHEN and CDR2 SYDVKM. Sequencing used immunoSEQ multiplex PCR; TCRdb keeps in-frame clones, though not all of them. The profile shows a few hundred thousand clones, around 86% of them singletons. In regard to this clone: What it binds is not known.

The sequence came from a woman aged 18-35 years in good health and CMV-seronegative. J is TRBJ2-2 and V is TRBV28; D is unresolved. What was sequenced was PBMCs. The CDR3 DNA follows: TGTGCCAGCAGTTTTCGCGTCACCGGGGAGCTGTTTTTT. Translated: CASSFRVTGELFF.